This record concerns one T cell receptor (beta chain) sequence. This specimen comes from a study of blood T cell repertoires in COVID-19. Study-wide context: Researchers got acute and convalescent COVID-19 samples from the United States, Italy and Spain. T cells, B-cell-depleted T cells, or PBMCs supplied cDNA or gDNA.

Per the original data handling: Estimates of nucleated cell counts were drawn from the amplification of reference gene primers. Assay: immunoSEQ multiplex PCR; the TCRdb copy retains only in-frame clones and omits some. V and J calls and clone size are given by that table; D and trimming were obtained from the DNA. The sample has more than 250,000 clones, less than 90% seen once. Germline lookup yields CDR1 SGHDN and CDR2 FVKESK. The CDR3 consists of 16 residues. Trimming took off 3 bases at V and 4 bases at J, with 16 bases between the two ends. Material: peripheral blood. The clonotype originates from a man aged 55-75 years who had recovered from COVID-19. V and J are TRBV14 and TRBJ1-5; the D gene is possibly TRBD1 (5 bases). DNA of the CDR3: TGTGCCAGCAGCCAGGGAGGACGGGGGGAAAATCAGCCCCAGCATTTT. This sequence encodes CASSQGGRGENQPQHF. The full variable domain, completed using reference TRBV14 and TRBJ1-5, is EAGVTQFPSHSVIEKGQTVTLRCDPISGHDNLYWYRRVMGKEIKFLLHFVKESKQDESGMPNNRFLAERTGGTYSTLKVQPAELEDSGVYFCASSQGGRGENQPQHFGDGTRLSIL.